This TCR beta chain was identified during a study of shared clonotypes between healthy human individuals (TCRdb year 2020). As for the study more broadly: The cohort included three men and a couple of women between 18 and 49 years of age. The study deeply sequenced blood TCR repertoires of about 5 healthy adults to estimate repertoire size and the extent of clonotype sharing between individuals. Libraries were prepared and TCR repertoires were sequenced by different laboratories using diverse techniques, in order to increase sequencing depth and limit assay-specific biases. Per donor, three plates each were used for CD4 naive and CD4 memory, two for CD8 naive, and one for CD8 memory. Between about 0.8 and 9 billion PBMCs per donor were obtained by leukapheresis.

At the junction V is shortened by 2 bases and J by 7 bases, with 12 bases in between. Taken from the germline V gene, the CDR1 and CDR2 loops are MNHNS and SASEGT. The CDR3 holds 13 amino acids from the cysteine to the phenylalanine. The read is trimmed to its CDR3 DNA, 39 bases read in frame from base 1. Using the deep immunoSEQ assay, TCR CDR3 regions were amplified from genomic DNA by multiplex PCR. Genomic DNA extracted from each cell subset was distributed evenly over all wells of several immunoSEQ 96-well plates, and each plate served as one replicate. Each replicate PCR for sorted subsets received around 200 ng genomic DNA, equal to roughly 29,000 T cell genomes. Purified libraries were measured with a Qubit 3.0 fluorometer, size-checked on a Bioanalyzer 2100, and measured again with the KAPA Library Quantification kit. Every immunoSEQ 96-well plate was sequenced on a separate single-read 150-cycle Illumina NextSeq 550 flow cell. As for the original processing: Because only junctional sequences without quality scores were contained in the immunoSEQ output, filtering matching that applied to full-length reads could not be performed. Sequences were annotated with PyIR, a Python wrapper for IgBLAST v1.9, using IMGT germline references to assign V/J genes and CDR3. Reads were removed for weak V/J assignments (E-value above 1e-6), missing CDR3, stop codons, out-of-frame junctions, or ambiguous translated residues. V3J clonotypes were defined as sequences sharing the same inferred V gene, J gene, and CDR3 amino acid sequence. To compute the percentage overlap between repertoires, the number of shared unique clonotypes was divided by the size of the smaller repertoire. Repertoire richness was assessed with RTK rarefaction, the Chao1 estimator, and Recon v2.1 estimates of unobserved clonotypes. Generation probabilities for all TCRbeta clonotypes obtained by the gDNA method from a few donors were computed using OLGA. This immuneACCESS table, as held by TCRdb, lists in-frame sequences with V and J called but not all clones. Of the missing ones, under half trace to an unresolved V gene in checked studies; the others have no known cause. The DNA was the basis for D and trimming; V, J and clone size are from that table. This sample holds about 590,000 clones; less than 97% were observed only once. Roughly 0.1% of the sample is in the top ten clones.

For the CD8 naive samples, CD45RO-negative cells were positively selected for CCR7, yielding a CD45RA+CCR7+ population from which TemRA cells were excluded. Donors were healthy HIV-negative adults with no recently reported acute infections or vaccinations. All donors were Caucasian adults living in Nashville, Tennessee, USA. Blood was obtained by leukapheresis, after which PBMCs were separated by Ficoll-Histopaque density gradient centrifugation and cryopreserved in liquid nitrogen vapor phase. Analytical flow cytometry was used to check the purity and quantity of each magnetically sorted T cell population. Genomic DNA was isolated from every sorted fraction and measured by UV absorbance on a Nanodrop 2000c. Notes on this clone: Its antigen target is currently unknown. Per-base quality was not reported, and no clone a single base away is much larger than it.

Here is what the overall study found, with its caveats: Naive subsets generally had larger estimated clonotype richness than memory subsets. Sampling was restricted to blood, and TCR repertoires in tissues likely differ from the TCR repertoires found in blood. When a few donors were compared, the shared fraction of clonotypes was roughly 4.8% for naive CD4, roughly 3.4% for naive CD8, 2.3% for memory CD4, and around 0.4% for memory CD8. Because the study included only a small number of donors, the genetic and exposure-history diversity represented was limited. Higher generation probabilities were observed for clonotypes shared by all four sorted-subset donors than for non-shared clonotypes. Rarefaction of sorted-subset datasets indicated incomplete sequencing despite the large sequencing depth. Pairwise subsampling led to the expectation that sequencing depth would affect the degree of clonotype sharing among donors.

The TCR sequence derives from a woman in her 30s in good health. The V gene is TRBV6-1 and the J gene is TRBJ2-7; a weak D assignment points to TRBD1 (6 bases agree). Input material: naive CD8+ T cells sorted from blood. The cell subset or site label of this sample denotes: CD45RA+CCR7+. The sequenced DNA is TGTGCCAGCAGTGAATGGGGGCCGGGGGAGCAGTACTTC. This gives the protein CASSEWGPGEQYF.